Below, 18 T cell receptor beta chains from the same sample are listed, as sequenced in a study of T-cell reconstitution after alpha-beta-depleted transplantation in children. Using unique molecular identifiers, the investigators prepared the TCRbeta library. TCRdb reprocessed the PCR reads via MiXCR and lists one record per CDR3 protein. The table shows some 460,000 distinct CDR3 sequences, with around 15% occurring only once. Sequencing used PBMCs, mostly from graft donor cells, obtained 360 days after TCRalphabeta/CD19-depleted stem cell transplant. These receptors were obtained from a boy under three years old who had a stem cell transplant for Wiskott-Aldrich syndrome, so the T cells may come from the graft donor.

This sequence joins TRBV5-1 and TRBJ2-7, with D perhaps matching TRBD2 (6 bases). Looked up from germline, CDR1 is SGHRS and CDR2 is YFSETQ. The V gene lost 5 bases and the J gene lost 2 bases, with 11 bases spanning the gap. The CDR3 loop spans 13 amino acids. The CDR3 reads CASRRGEAYEQYF. CDR3 sequence (DNA): TGCGCCAGCAGGAGAGGGGAGGCCTACGAGCAGTACTTC.

There are a few counts of this clonotype. The V and J genes are TRBV29-1 and TRBJ1-2; possible D gene TRBD1, 6 bases. CDR1 and CDR2 (germline): SQVTM, ANQGSEA. CDR3 size: 15 residues. Trimming stripped 2 bases from V and 0 bases from J, with 13 bases between. The CDR3 sequence: CSVERQGTANYGYTF. The CDR3 nucleotides are TGCAGCGTTGAAAGGCAGGGGACGGCTAACTATGGCTACACCTTC.

This clonotype was counted only a few times. The V call is TRBV11-2, the J call TRBJ2-3; possibly TRBD1 for D (6 bases). The CDR3 covers 15 residues. Trimming took 5 bases from V and 1 from J, leaving 13 bases between them. CDR1 SGHAT and CDR2 FQNNGV come from the germline V gene. CDR3 sequence: CASSLGPGGTDTQYF. The CDR3 DNA follows: TGTGCCAGCAGCCTGGGGCCAGGGGGCACAGATACGCAGTATTTT.

The gene calls are TRBV4-1 and TRBJ2-1; D unclear. Between the trimmed V and J ends, which lost 0 bases and 1 base, there was a span of 7 bases. Per germline, CDR1 MGHRA and CDR2 YSYEKL. The CDR3 length is 15 residues. The DNA for the CDR3 is TGCGCCAGCAGCCAAGACGTCCAGTCCTACAATGAGCAGTTCTTC. Translating gives CASSQDVQSYNEQFF.

This clonotype has more than one count but fewer than ten. The V and J genes are TRBV29-1 and TRBJ2-1; 7 nucleotides match TRBD2. The germline V gene encodes CDR1 SQVTM and CDR2 ANQGSEA. Losses at the gene ends were 6 bases for V and 4 bases for J; bases not matched to a gene: 3. CDR3 length equals 12 residues. The chain's CDR3 is CSVPGLYNEQFF. The DNA of the CDR3 is TGCAGCGTACCGGGACTATACAATGAGCAGTTCTTC.

This chain joins TRBV4-1 and TRBJ1-2; 9 positions match TRBD1. The CDR3 is 17 residues long. V shed 1 base, J shed 9 bases, and the junction held 15 bases outside the gene matches. The V gene's germline CDR1 is MGHRA and CDR2 YSYEKL. The CDR3: CASSQVPPHGQGNSYTF. CDR3 DNA sequence: TGCGCCAGCAGCCAAGTCCCTCCTCACGGACAGGGGAACAGCTACACCTTC.

This clonotype showed up just a few times. This chain's CDR3 is CSARGSGLAGFTDTQYF. CDR3 DNA sequence: TGCAGTGCTAGAGGGTCCGGACTAGCAGGCTTCACAGATACGCAGTATTTT. The chain is built from TRBV20-1 and TRBJ2-3; TRBD2 aligns across 8 bases. CDR3 length: 17 residues. V was clipped by 1 base and J by 2 bases; unmatched bases: 11. The germline CDR1 and CDR2 sequences are DFQATT and SNEGSKA (reference sequence).

This clonotype was observed a handful of times. The V gene is TRBV4-1, the J gene TRBJ2-5; 8 nucleotides match TRBD1. Trimming at V came to 3 bases and at J to 1 base, leaving 4 bases not matched to a gene. The CDR3 is 15 amino acids. The germline CDR1 and CDR2 sequences are MGHRA and YSYEKL. DNA of the CDR3: TGCGCCAGCAGCCAGAGACAGGGGTTCCAAGAGACCCAGTACTTC. It translates to CASSQRQGFQETQYF.

This clonotype was recorded many times. The genes are TRBV14 and TRBJ2-7, with 8 bases aligning to TRBD2. The junction had 12 bases not matched to a gene; V was cut back by 5 bases and J by 6 bases. CDR1 is SGHDN, CDR2 FVKESK, per germline. The CDR3 spans 15 residues. In DNA, the CDR3 is TGTGCCAGCAGCTTACGGCGGGAGGCATGGGGCGAGCAGTACTTC. Translating it yields CASSLRREAWGEQYF.

This clonotype was counted between two and nine times. The V gene is TRBV24-1, the J gene TRBJ2-4; D possibly uses TRBD1 or TRBD2 (5 bases each). The V end was cut by 4 bases, the J end by 7 bases, with 16 bases between. From germline, CDR1 is KGHDR and CDR2 SFDVKD. The CDR3 spans 15 residues. The CDR3 DNA follows: TGTGCCACCAGTGACGCCGGGACCTCAAAGAACATTCAGTACTTC. It codes for CATSDAGTSKNIQYF.

In this sample, this clonotype turned up many times. The chain uses TRBV9 and TRBJ2-7; TRBD2 aligns across 13 bases. This CDR3 has 15 residues. From germline, CDR1 is SGDLS and CDR2 YYNGEE. V was pared by 4 bases and J by 6 bases, with 7 bases of the junction left unmatched. CDR3 DNA: TGTGCCAGCAGCCCCCGACTAGCGGGAGGTAGCGAGCAGTACTTC. Residues: CASSPRLAGGSEQYF.

In this sample, this clonotype turned up a few times. The gene calls are TRBV6-2 or TRBV6-3 and TRBJ2-5; D remains unclear. CDR1 and CDR2 from the germline V gene are MNHEY and SVGEGT. Trimming stripped 6 bases from V and 1 base from J, with 18 bases between. CDR3 length: 16 residues. CDR3 coding DNA: TGTGCCAGCAGCAAGACCCCTTCACCAGTCCAAGAGACCCAGTACTTC. Protein product: CASSKTPSPVQETQYF.

The V gene is TRBV20-1, the J gene TRBJ2-7; tentative D call: TRBD1 (5 bases). This CDR3 has 14 residues. V lost 0 bases to trimming and J lost 4 bases, with 13 bases between them. Germline V gives CDR1 DFQATT, CDR2 SNEGSKA (reference sequence). The CDR3, as DNA: TGCAGTGCTAGAGATAGGGGAAAGGCTTACGAGCAGTACTTC. Its protein is CSARDRGKAYEQYF.

CDR3 coding DNA: TGTGCCAGCAGCTTAAGCACTAGCGGAACTTACAATGAGCAGTTCTTC. This translates into CASSLSTSGTYNEQFF. The V call is TRBV7-2, the J call TRBJ2-1; 8 bases are shared with TRBD2. V shed 2 bases and J 4 bases; nucleotides not matched to a gene: 7. CDR3 length: 16 amino acids. Germline CDR1 is SGHTA and CDR2 is FQGNSA.

The chain joins TRBV12-3 or TRBV12-4 to TRBJ2-5, with D uncertain. Between the trimmed V and J ends, which lost 4 bases and 2 bases, there was a span of 17 bases. This CDR3 has 16 amino acids. DNA of the CDR3: TGTGCCAGCAGTTCACGCCGGGCGACCCGACAAGAGACCCAGTACTTC. Residues: CASSSRRATRQETQYF.

This clonotype was counted many times. The rearrangement links TRBV6-1 to TRBJ2-5; 7 nucleotides align to TRBD2. J lost 5 bases, V lost 8 bases, and 8 bases had no gene match. The CDR3 length is 13 residues. Germline CDR1 MNHNS, CDR2 SASEGT. This CDR3 reads CASWGGPGETQYF. DNA for the CDR3: TGTGCCAGCTGGGGAGGGCCAGGGGAGACCCAGTACTTC.

This clonotype was counted a few times. The chain combines TRBV6-2 or TRBV6-3 with TRBJ2-1; no reliable D call. The CDR3 totals 15 residues. The germline V gene has CDR1 MNHEY and CDR2 SVGEGT. The ends were cut back, 2 bases at V and 8 bases at J, with 16 bases in the middle. CDR3 loop: CASSYAALGVHEQFF. The DNA for the CDR3 is TGTGCCAGCAGTTACGCGGCCCTAGGAGTCCATGAGCAGTTCTTC.

This chain connects TRBV5-1 to TRBJ1-1; TRBD1 is a possible D gene (6 bases). The CDR3 spans 15 residues. Looked up from germline, CDR1 is SGHRS and CDR2 is YFSETQ. Deletions cut 4 bases from V and 1 base from J, with 14 bases between. The CDR3 loop is CASSTLYRENTEAFF. CDR3 DNA sequence: TGCGCCAGCAGCACACTCTACAGGGAGAACACTGAAGCTTTCTTT.